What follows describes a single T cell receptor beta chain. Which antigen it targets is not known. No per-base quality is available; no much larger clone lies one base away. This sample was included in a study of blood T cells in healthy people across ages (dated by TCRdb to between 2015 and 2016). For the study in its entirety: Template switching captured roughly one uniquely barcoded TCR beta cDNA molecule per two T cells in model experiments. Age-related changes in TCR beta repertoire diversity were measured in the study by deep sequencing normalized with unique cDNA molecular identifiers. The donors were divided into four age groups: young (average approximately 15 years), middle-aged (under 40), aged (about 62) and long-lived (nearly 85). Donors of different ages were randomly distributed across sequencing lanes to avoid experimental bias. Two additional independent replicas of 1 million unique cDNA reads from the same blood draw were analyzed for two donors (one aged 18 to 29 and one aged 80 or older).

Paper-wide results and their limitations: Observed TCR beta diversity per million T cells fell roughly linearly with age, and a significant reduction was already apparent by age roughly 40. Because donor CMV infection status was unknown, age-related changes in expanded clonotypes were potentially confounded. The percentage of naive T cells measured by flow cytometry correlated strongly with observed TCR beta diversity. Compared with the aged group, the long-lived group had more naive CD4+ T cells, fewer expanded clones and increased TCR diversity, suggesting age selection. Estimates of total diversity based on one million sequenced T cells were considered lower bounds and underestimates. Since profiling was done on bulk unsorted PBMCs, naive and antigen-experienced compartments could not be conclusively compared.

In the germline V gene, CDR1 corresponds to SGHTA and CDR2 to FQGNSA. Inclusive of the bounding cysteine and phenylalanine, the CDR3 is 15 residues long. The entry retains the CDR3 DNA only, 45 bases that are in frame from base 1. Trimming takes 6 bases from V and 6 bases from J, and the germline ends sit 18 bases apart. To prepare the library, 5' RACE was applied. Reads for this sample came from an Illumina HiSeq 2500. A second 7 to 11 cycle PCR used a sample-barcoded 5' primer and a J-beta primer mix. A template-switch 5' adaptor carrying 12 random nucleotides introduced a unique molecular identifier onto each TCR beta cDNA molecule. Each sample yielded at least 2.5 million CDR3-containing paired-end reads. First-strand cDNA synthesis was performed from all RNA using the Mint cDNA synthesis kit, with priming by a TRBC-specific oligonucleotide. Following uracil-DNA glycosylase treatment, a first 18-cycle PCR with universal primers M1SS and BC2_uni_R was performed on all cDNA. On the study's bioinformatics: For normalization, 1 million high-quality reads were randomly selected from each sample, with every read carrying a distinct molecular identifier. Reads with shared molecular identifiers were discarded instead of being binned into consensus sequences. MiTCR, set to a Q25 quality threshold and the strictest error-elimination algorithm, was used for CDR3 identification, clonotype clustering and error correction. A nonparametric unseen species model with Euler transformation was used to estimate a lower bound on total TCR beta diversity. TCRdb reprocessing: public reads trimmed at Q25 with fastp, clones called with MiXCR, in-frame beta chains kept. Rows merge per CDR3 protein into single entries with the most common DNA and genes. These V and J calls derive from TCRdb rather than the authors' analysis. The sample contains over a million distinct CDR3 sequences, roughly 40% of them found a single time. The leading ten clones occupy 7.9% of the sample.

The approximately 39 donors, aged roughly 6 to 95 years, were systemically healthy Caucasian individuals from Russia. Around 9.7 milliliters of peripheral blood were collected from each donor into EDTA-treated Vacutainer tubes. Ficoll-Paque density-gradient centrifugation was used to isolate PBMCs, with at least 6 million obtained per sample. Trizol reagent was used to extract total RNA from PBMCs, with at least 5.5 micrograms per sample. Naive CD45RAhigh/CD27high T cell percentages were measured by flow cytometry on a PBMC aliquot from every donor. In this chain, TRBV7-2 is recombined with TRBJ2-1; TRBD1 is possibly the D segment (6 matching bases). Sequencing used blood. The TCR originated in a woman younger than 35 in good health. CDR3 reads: CASSPMDGGSNEQFF. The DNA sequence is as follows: TGTGCCAGCAGTCCAATGGATGGGGGCAGCAATGAGCAGTTCTTC.